One and the same sample provided the 20 T cell receptor beta chains below, sequenced in a study of blood T cells in healthy people across ages. For the second PCR, which ran for roughly 6 to 12 cycles, a sample-barcoded 5' primer and a J-beta primer mix were used. TCRdb re-analysed the 5' RACE reads in MiXCR, keeping a single row per CDR3 protein. The sample has roughly 700,000 distinct CDR3 sequences, about half seen once. Sequences were obtained from blood. The receptors were gathered from a woman aged 55-75 years in good health.

This clonotype was seen only a few times. The rearrangement uses TRBV28 and TRBJ2-7; 7 bases line up with TRBD2. V gave up 8 bases and J gave up 5 bases; unmatched junction bases: 3. This CDR3 comprises 11 residues. The germline V gene encodes CDR1 MDHEN and CDR2 SYDVKM. CDR3 residues: CASGRANEQYF. In DNA form, the CDR3 reads TGTGCCAGCGGGAGGGCCAACGAGCAGTACTTC.

This clonotype occurred once. This chain connects TRBV20-1 to TRBJ1-4; maybe TRBD1 (6 bases). Germline V CDR1 and CDR2: DFQATT, SNEGSKA (reference sequence). V lost 6 bases, J lost 5 bases, and 13 bases lay in between. The CDR3 is 13 residues long. The CDR3 spells CSAFDGQNEKLFF. CDR3 DNA: TGCAGTGCCTTTGATGGACAGAATGAAAAACTGTTTTTT.

This chain uses TRBV5-1 with TRBJ2-5, with TRBD1 identical over 7 bases. This CDR3 spans 15 amino acids. Germline V gives CDR1 SGHRS, CDR2 YFSETQ. Trimming at V came to 6 bases and at J to 1 base, leaving 9 bases not matched to a gene. The CDR3 loop reads CASNNRGWGQETQYF. DNA of the CDR3: TGCGCCAGCAACAACAGGGGCTGGGGCCAAGAGACCCAGTACTTC.

This chain links TRBV6-2 or TRBV6-3 with TRBJ2-1, with 11 bases identical to TRBD2. The J call may be wrong; the DNA end is better matched by TRBJ2-7. CDR3 length equals 16 residues. CDR1 MNHEY and CDR2 SVGEGT come from the germline V gene. The CDR3 reads CASSPSGRRRYNEQYF. In DNA, the CDR3 is TGTGCCAGCAGCCCTAGCGGGAGGAGGCGGTACAATGAGCAGTACTTC.

V gene TRBV29-1 combines with J gene TRBJ2-1; a weak D match, TRBD2 (5 bases). Germline values: CDR1 SQVTM, CDR2 ANQGSEA. This CDR3 comprises 13 residues. Between the trimmed V and J ends, which lost 1 base and 8 bases, there was a span of 12 bases. The CDR3 here is CSVEGERVDEQFF. The CDR3 region has the DNA TGCAGCGTTGAAGGAGAGAGGGTCGATGAGCAGTTCTTC.

This clonotype was detected a few times. The chain employs TRBV5-1 and TRBJ2-7; D not resolved. The CDR3 totals 13 residues. Germline loops: CDR1 SGHRS, CDR2 YFSETQ. The ends were cut back, 0 bases at V and 6 bases at J, with 10 bases in the middle. In DNA, the CDR3 is TGCGCCAGCAGCTTGGAGAGTTCGACCGAGCAGTACTTC. It translates to CASSLESSTEQYF.

The chain has TRBV13 and TRBJ2-1, with D unresolved. V was trimmed by 5 bases and J by 4 bases, leaving 15 bases between them. The germline V gene has CDR1 PRHDT and CDR2 FYEKMQ (reference sequence). The CDR3 has 15 amino acids. Here the CDR3 DNA reads TGTGCCAGCAGCCCCCTCGAGTTCGGGTACAATGAGCAGTTCTTC. Its translation: CASSPLEFGYNEQFF.

This rearrangement joins TRBV12-3 or TRBV12-4 to TRBJ2-4, with TRBD1 matching over 7 bases. The assigned J gene may be wrong: the sequence end matches TRBJ2-7 better. The CDR3 runs to 16 residues. The CDR3 protein is CASSLARADRIHEQYF. The DNA of the CDR3 is TGTGCCAGCAGTTTAGCTCGAGCGGACAGGATCCACGAGCAGTACTTC.

This clonotype was counted ten times or more. The V call is TRBV10-3, the J call TRBJ2-1, with 8 bases that match TRBD2. V lost 3 bases, J lost 0 bases, and 4 bases stayed unmatched. The CDR3 consists of 16 residues. Germline V gene sequence: CDR1 ENHRY, CDR2 SYGVKD. The CDR3 bases are TGTGCCATCAGTGACGGGACTAGACCCTCCTACAATGAGCAGTTCTTC. This gives the protein CAISDGTRPSYNEQFF.

The chain couples TRBV6-2 or TRBV6-3 to TRBJ2-7; D might be TRBD2 (5 bases). This CDR3 has 16 amino acids. CDR1 is MNHEY, CDR2 SVGEGT, per germline. Trimming took 4 bases from V and 0 from J, leaving 16 bases between them. The CDR3 protein is CASSSPGGGSSYEQYF. CDR3 bases: TGTGCCAGCAGTTCCCCGGGCGGAGGCAGCTCCTACGAGCAGTACTTC.

The rearrangement joins TRBV27 to TRBJ1-4, with TRBD1 as a possible D gene (6 bases). V dropped 6 bases and J dropped 0 bases, with 14 bases sitting between them. The CDR3 is 16 amino acids. Germline CDR1 and CDR2: MNHEY and SMNVEV (reference sequence). The CDR3 DNA is TGTGCCAGCAGCCACTTACAGGGCGCAACTAATGAAAAACTGTTTTTT. Protein: CASSHLQGATNEKLFF.

This clonotype occurred a few times. The V call is TRBV20-1, the J call TRBJ2-1; 7 bases match TRBD1. The germline V gene encodes CDR1 DFQATT and CDR2 SNEGSKA (reference sequence). This CDR3 is 13 amino acids long. Losses at the gene ends were 5 bases for V and 8 bases for J; bases not matched to a gene: 9. The CDR3 DNA reads TGCAGTGCTTCGTTCGACAGGGCCGATGAGCAGTTCTTC. Translation gives CSASFDRADEQFF.

Only a few counts were recorded for this clonotype. The chain carries TRBV20-1 and TRBJ2-1; D may be TRBD1 (5 bases). The CDR3 has 12 residues. Per the germline V gene, CDR1 is DFQATT and CDR2 is SNEGSKA (reference sequence). CDR3 DNA sequence: TGCAGACCACAAGGGGATTACAATGAGCAGTTCTTC. Translating gives CRPQGDYNEQFF.

The chain combines TRBV6-2 or TRBV6-3 with TRBJ2-7; 9 bases match TRBD1. Germline values: CDR1 MNHEY, CDR2 SVGEGT. The CDR3 runs 16 residues. After removal of 2 bases from V and 4 bases from J, the junction contained 9 bases not matched to a gene. CDR3 sequence reads: CASSYAGTGRSYEQYF. CDR3 sequence (DNA): TGTGCCAGCAGTTACGCCGGGACAGGGAGATCATACGAGCAGTACTTC.

The chain combines TRBV4-2 with TRBJ2-7; D possibly corresponds to TRBD1 (5 bases). The CDR3 has 12 amino acids. Germline V gene lookup returns CDR1 LGHNA and CDR2 YNFKEQ. V lost 5 bases and J 3 bases, leaving 8 bases between the germline ends. The CDR3 DNA follows: TGTGCCAGCAGCAATCAGGGCTACGAGCAGTACTTC. Amino acids: CASSNQGYEQYF.

This clonotype was counted once. This chain links TRBV6-2 or TRBV6-3 with TRBJ2-5; weak D call: TRBD2 (6 bases). TRBJ2-7 matches the DNA end more closely, so the J call is doubtful. The germline CDR1 and CDR2 sequences are MNHEY and SVGEGT. CDR3 length: 14 residues. The chain's CDR3 is CASSRGTGVVEQYF. The CDR3 DNA sequence: TGTGCCAGCAGTCGCGGGACTGGCGTTGTCGAGCAGTACTTC.

J is TRBJ2-1 and V is TRBV10-3; D may be TRBD2 (5 bases). Per germline, CDR1 ENHRY and CDR2 SYGVKD. The CDR3 length is 14 residues. Trimming stripped 2 bases from V and 1 base from J, with 6 bases between. CDR3 bases: TGTGCCATCAGTGAGACGGGGTCCTACAATGAGCAGTTCTTC. Its translation is CAISETGSYNEQFF.

J is TRBJ2-5 and V is TRBV27, with TRBD2 matching 8 bases. Unmatched junction bases numbered 12, after V lost 4 bases and J lost 11 bases. Germline CDR1 MNHEY, CDR2 SMNVEV (reference sequence). The CDR3 runs 14 residues. The CDR3 protein is CASSSAGDHNEQYF. The CDR3, as DNA: TGTGCCAGCAGTTCAGCGGGAGACCACAATGAGCAGTACTTC.

This clonotype was seen more than once but under ten times. The V call is TRBV4-3, the J call TRBJ2-1, with 8 bases fitting TRBD2. Germline values: CDR1 LGHNA, CDR2 YSLEER. Unmatched junction bases numbered 11, after V lost 4 bases and J lost 6 bases. This CDR3 contains 16 residues. The CDR3 region has the DNA TGCGCCAGCAGCCCGCGGGGGGTCGGGAGGGCCAATGAGCAGTTCTTC. Its translation: CASSPRGVGRANEQFF.

The chain uses TRBV4-3 and TRBJ2-1; possibly TRBD2 for D (5 bases). The CDR3 is made up of 14 amino acids. Trimming cost V 4 bases and J 4 bases, with 11 bases left between them. The germline V gene encodes CDR1 LGHNA and CDR2 YSLEER. This CDR3 is CASSRRAEYNEQFF. The CDR3, as DNA: TGCGCCAGCAGCCGCCGAGCGGAGTACAATGAGCAGTTCTTC.